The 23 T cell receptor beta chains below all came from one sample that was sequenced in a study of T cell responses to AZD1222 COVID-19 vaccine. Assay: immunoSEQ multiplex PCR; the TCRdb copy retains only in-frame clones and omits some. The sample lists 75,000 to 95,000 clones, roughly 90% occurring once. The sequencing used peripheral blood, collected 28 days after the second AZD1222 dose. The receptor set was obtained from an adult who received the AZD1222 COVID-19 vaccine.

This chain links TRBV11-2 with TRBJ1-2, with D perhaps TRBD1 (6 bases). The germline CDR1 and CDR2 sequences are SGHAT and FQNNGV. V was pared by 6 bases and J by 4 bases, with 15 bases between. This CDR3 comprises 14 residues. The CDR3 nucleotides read TGTGCCAGCAGACATTGGGGGGGGGCCTATGGCTACACCTTC. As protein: CASRHWGGAYGYTF. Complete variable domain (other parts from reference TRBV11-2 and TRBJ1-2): EAGVAQSPRYKIIEKRQSVAFWCNPISGHATLYWYQQILGQGPKLLIQFQNNGVVDDSQLPKDRFSAERLKGVDSTLKIQPAKLEDSAVYLCASRHWGGAYGYTFGSGTRLTVV.

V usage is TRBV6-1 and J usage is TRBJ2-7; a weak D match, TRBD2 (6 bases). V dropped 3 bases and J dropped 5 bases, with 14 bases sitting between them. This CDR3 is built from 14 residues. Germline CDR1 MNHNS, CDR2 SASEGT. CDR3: CASSEGGFSDEQYV. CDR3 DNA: TGTGCCAGCAGTGAGGGGGGATTTTCGGACGAGCAGTACGTC.

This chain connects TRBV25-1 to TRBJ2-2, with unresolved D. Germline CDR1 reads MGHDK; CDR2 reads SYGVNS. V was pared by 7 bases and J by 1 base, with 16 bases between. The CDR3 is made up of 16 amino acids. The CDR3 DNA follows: TGTGCCAGCAAAGGAGAGGCTCCGGAGAACACCGGGGAGCTGTTTTTT. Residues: CASKGEAPENTGELFF.

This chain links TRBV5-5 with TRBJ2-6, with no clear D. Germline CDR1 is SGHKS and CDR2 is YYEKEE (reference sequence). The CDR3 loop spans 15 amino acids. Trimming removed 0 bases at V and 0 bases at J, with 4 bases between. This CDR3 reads CASSLEGSGANVLTF. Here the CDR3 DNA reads TGTGCCAGCAGCTTGGAGGGCTCTGGGGCCAACGTCCTGACTTTC.

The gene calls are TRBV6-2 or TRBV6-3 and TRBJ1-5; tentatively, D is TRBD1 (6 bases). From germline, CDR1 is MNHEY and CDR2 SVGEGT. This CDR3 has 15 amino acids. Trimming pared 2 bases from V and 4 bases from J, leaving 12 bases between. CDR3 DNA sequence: TGTGCCAGCAGTTACAGGGGGGGGGTTAATCAGCCCCAGCATTTT. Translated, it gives CASSYRGGVNQPQHF.

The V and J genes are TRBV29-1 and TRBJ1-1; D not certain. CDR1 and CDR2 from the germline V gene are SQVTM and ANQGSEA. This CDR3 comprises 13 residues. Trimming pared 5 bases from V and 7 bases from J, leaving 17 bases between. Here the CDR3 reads CSVQKVGWGEAFF. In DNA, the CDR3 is TGCAGCGTTCAGAAAGTAGGGTGGGGTGAAGCTTTCTTT.

DNA of the CDR3: TGTGCCATCAGTGCGGTTCCGGCGGGCAATCAGCCCCAGCATTTT. This encodes CAISAVPAGNQPQHF. The chain employs TRBV10-3 and TRBJ1-5; D not resolved. From germline, CDR1 is ENHRY and CDR2 SYGVKD. V lost 4 bases and J 2 bases, leaving 12 bases between the germline ends. CDR3 length: 15 amino acids.

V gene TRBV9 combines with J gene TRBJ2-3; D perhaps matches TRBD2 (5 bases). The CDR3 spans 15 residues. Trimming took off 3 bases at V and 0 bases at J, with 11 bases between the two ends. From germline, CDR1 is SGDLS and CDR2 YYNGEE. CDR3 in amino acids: CASSDGSESTDTQYF. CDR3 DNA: TGTGCCAGCAGCGATGGTAGCGAGAGCACAGATACGCAGTATTTT.

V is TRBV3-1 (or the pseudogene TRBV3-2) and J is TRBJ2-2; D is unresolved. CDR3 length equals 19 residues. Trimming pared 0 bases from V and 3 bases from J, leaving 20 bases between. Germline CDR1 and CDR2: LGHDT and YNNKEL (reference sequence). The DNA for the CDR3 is TGTGCCAGCAGCCAAGACGTGGGATTAGACTGGAAATACACCGGGGAGCTGTTTTTT. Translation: CASSQDVGLDWKYTGELFF.

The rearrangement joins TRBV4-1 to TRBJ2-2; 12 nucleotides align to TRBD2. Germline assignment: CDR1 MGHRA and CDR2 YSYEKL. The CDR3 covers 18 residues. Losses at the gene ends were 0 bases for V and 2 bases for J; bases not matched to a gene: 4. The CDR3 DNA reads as TGCGCCAGCAGCCAAGAACTAGCGGGGGGACTAAACACCGGGGAGCTGTTTTTT. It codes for CASSQELAGGLNTGELFF.

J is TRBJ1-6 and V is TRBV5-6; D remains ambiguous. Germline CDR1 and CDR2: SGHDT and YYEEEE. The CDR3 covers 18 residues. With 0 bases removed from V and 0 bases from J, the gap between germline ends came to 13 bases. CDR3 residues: CASSLAGRRASYNSPLHF. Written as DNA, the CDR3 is TGTGCCAGCAGCTTGGCCGGCAGAAGAGCCTCCTATAATTCACCCCTCCACTTT.

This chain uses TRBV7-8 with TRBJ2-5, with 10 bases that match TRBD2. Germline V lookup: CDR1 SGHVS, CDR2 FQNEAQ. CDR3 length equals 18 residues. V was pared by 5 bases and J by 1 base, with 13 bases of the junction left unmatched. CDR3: CASSLNSGGLSAQETQYF. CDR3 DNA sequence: TGTGCCAGCAGCCTAAATAGCGGGGGGCTATCCGCCCAAGAGACCCAGTACTTC.

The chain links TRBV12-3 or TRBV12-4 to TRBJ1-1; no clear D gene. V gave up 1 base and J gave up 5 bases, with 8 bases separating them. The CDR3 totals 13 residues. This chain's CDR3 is CASSLEVLTEAFF. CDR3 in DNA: TGTGCCAGCAGTTTAGAAGTTCTAACTGAAGCTTTCTTT.

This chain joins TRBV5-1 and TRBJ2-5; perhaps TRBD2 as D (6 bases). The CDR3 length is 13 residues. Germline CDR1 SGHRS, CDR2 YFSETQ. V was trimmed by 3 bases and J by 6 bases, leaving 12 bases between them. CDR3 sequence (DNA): TGCGCCAGCAGCTCGGGGGAGCTGCAGACCCAGTACTTC. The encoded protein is CASSSGELQTQYF.

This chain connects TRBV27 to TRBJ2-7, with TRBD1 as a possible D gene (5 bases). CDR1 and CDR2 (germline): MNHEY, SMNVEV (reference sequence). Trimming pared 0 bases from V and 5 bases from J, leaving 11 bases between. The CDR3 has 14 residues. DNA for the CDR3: TGTGCCAGCAGTTTATCGCCAGGGTATAACGAGCAGTACTTC. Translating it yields CASSLSPGYNEQYF.

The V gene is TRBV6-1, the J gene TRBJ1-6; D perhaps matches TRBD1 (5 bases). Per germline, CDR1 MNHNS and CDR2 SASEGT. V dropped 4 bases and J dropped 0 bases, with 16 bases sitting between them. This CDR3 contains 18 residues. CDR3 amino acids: CASSARVDRHSYNSPLHF. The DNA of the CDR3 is TGTGCCAGCAGTGCCAGAGTTGACAGACACTCCTATAATTCACCCCTCCACTTT.

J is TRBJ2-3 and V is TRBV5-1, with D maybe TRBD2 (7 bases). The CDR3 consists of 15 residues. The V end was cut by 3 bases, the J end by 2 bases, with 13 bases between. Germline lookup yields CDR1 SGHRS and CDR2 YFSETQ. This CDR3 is CASSSDGGPTDTQYF. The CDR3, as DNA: TGCGCCAGCAGCTCGGACGGGGGGCCCACAGATACGCAGTATTTT.

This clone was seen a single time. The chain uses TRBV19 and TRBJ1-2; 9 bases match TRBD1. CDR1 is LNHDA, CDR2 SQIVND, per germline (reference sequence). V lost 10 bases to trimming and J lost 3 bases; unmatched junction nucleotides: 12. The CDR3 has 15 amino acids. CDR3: CATHAVDRGYYGYTF. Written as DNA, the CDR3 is TGTGCCACGCATGCAGTAGACAGGGGGTACTATGGCTACACCTTC.

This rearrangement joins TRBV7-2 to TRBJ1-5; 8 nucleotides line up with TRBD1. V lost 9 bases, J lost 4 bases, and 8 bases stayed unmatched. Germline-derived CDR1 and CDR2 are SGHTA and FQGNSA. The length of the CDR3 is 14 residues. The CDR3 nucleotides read TGTGCCAGTCAGGGGGCAGTAACAAATCAGCCCCAGCATTTT. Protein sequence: CASQGAVTNQPQHF.

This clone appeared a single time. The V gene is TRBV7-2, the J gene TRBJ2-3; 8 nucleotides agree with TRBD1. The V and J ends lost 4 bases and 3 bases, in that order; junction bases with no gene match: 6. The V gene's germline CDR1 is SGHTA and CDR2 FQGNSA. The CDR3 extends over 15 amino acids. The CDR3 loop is CASSSGQVKTDTQYF. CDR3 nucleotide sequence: TGTGCCAGCAGCTCGGGACAGGTAAAGACAGATACGCAGTATTTT.

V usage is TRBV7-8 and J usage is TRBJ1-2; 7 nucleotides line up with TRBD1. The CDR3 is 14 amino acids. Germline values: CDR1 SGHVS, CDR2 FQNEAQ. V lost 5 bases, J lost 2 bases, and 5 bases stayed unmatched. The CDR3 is CASSRDRVNYGYTF. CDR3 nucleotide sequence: TGTGCCAGCAGCCGGGACAGAGTCAACTATGGCTACACCTTC.

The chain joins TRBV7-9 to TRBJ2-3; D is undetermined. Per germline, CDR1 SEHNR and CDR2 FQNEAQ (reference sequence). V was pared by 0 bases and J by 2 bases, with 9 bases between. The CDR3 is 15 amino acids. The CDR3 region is CASSLAGRDTDTQYF. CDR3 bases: TGTGCCAGCAGCTTAGCGGGAAGGGACACAGATACGCAGTATTTT.

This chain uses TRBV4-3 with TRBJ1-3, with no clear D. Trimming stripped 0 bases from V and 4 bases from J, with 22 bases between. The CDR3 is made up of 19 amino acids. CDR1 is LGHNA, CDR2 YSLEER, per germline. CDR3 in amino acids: CASSQETAFDGYSGNTIYF. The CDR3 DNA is TGCGCCAGCAGCCAAGAGACGGCTTTTGACGGTTACTCCGGAAACACCATATATTTT.